This T cell receptor (beta chain) was found in a study of blood T cells in healthy people across ages. A second PCR, run for roughly 7 to 12 cycles, used a sample-barcoded 5' primer plus a J-beta primer mix. Carrying 12 random nucleotides, a template-switch adaptor labeled each individual cDNA molecule. Every sample gave at least 3 million paired-end reads containing CDR3. Via MiXCR, TCRdb re-called the 5' RACE reads, giving one row per CDR3 protein. The sample has about 1,500,000 distinct CDR3 sequences, about 28% seen once; the top ten hold approximately 7.7%. General study results and limits: It was the long-lived donors that had more naive CD4+ cells and higher diversity than aged donors. The unsorted PBMCs prevented any conclusive comparison of naive versus antigen-experienced cells.

This clonotype was seen just once. The target antigen is unknown. There are 11 residues in the CDR3. The V gene's germline CDR1 is SGHAT and CDR2 FQNNGV. Trimming cost V 11 bases and J 6 bases, with 13 bases left between them. J is TRBJ2-5 and V is TRBV11-2, with D hard to call. Source material: blood. The receptor was isolated from a woman aged 30 to 39 in good health. The CDR3 loop is CAGTLAQTQYF. The CDR3 nucleotides are TGTGCCGGCACCTTGGCCCAGACCCAGTACTTC.